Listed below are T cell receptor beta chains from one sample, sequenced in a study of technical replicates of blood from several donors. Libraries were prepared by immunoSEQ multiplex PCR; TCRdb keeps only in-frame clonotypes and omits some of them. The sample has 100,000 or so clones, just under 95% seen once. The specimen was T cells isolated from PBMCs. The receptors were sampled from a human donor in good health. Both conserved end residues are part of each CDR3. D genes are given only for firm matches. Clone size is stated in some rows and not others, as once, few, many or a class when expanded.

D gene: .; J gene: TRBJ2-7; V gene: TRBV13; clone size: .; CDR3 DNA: TGTGCCAGCAGCCCCCCAGGGGCCTACGAGCAGTACTTC; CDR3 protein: CASSPPGAYEQYF
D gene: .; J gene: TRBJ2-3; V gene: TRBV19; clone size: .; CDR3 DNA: TGTGCCAGTAGCATACAGCTGACTAGCACAGATACGCAGTATTTT; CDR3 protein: CASSIQLTSTDTQYF
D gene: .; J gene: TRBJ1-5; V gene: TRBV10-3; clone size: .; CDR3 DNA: TGTGCCATCAGTGAGATGGGGGCGAGCAATCAGCCCCAGCATTTT; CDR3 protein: CAISEMGASNQPQHF
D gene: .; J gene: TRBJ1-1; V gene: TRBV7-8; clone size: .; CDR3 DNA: TGTGCCAGCGTGAAACCCTCGGGGAACACTGAAGCTTTCTTT; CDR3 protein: CASVKPSGNTEAFF
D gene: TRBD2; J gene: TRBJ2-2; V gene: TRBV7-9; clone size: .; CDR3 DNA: TGTGCCAGCAGCTTAGAGGTGACTAGCGGGGTTCGGGAGCTGTTTTTT; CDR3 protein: CASSLEVTSGVRELFF
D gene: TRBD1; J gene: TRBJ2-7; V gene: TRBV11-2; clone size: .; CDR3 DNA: TGTGCCAGCCGACGACAGGGTTCCGAGCAGTACTTC; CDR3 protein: CASRRQGSEQYF
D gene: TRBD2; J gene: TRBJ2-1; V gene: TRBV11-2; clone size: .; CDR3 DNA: TGTGCCAGCAGCCGCTTATGGGGAGGGCCCGGGGACAATGAGCAGTTCTTC; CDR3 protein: CASSRLWGGPGDNEQFF
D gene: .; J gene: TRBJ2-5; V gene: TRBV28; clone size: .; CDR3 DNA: TGTGCCAGCAGTTCCCAACGAGGTACCCAAGAGACCCAGTACTTC; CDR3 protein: CASSSQRGTQETQYF
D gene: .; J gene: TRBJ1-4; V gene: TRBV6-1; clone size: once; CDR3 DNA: TGTGCCAGCACCCCGACTAATGAAAAACTGTTTTTT; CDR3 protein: CASTPTNEKLFF
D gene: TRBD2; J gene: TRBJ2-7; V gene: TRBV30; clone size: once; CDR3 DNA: TGTGCCTGCCACCCCGGGACTAGCATGTCTGATCGCTACGAGCAGTACTTC; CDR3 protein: CACHPGTSMSDRYEQYF
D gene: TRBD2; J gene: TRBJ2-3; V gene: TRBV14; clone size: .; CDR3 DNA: TGTGCCGTACTAGCGGGAGGGCCGGTATTTGTGGGATATCCCGACTTCAGGAATACGCAGTATTTT; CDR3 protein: CAVLAGGPVFVGYPDFRNTQYF
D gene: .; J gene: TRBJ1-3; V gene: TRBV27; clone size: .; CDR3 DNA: TGTGCCAGTTCGAGAGGCAGATTCTCTGGAAACACCATATATTTT; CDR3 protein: CASSRGRFSGNTIYF
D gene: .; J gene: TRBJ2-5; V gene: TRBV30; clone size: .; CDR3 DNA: TGTGCCCGGAGCGGGTCCGGGACCCAGTACTTC; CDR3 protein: CARSGSGTQYF
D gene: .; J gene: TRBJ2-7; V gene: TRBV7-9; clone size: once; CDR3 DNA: TGTGCCAGCAGCTTTACTGGGGCAGGAGAGCTTTCCTACGAGCAGTACTTC; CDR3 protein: CASSFTGAGELSYEQYF
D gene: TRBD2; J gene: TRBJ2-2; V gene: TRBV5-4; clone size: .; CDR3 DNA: TGTGCCAGCAGCCTGCCCGGGACTAGGCACGGGGAGCTGTTTTTT; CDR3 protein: CASSLPGTRHGELFF
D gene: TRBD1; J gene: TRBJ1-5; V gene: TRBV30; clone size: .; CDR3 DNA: TGTGCCTGGAGTGGGACAGGGAGGAGTGAGCCCCAGCATTTT; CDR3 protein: CAWSGTGRSEPQHF
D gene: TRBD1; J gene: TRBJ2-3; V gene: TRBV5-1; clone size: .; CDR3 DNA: TGCGCCAGCAGGACCAGGGGGTTTGTCACAGATACGCAGTATTTT; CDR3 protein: CASRTRGFVTDTQYF
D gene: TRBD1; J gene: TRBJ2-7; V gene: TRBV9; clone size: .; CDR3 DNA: TGTGCCAGCAGCGCCCGGGACAGGGCCCCCTACGAGCAGTACTTC; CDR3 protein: CASSARDRAPYEQYF
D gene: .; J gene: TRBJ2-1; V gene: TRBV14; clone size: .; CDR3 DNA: TGTGCCAGCAGCCGACGGAGCTCCTACAATGAGCAGTTCTTC; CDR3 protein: CASSRRSSYNEQFF
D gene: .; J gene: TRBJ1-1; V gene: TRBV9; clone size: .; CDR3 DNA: TGTGCCAGCAGCGATATCAGGGGTGACACTGAAGCTTTCTTT; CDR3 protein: CASSDIRGDTEAFF
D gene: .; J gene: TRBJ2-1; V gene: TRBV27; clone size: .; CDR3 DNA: TGTGCCAGCAGTCGGGGTAATGGGCAGTTCTTC; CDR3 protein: CASSRGNGQFF
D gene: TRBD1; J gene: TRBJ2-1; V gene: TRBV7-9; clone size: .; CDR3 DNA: TGTGCCAGCAGCCTACAGGGGGCAGGCCTCGATGAGCAGTTCTTC; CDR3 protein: CASSLQGAGLDEQFF
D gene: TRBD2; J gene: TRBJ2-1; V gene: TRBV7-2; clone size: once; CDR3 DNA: TGTGCCAGCAGCTCAACTAGCGGGGGGGCCCGGAATGAGCAGTTCTTC; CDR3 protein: CASSSTSGGARNEQFF
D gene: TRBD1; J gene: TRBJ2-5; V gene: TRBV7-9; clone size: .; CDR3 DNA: TGTGCCAGCGGGGGAGCAACAGGGGGCCCTCAAGAGACCCAGTACTTC; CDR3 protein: CASGGATGGPQETQYF
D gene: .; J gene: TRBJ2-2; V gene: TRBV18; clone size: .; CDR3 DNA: TGTGCCAGCTCACCTGGACGGCAGGGGTTAACCGGGGAGCTGTTTTTT; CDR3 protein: CASSPGRQGLTGELFF
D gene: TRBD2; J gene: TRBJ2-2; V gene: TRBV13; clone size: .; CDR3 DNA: TGTGCCAGCAGCTTAGGCCGGGGAGGGGCCGGGGAGCTGTTTTTT; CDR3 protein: CASSLGRGGAGELFF
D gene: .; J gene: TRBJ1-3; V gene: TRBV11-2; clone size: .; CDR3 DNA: TGTGCCAGCAGCCGAGACAGGTACGGCGAATTATCAGGAAACACCATATATTTT; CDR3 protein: CASSRDRYGELSGNTIYF
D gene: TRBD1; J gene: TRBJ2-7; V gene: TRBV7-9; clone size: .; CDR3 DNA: TGTGCCAGCAGCTCGGACAGGGGGCGCTACGAGCAGTACTTC; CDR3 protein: CASSSDRGRYEQYF
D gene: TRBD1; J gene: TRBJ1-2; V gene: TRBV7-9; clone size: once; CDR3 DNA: TGTGCCAGCAGTCCTCCGGGACAGGGGCCTGCTAACTATGGCTACACCTTC; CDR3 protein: CASSPPGQGPANYGYTF
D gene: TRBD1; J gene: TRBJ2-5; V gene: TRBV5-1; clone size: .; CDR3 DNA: TGCGCCAGCAGCTTGGTCGGGGACAGGGGGCCCCAAGAGACCCAGTACTTC; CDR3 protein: CASSLVGDRGPQETQYF
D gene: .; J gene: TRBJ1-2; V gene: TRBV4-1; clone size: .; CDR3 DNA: TGCGCCAGCAGCCGAGGAACAGGGCTCGTGAATGCTAACTATGGCTACACCTTC; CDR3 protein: CASSRGTGLVNANYGYTF
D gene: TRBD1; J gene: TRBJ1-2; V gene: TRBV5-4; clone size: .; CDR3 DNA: TGTGCCAGCAGTTTACGCCAGGGGGGATCTCATGGCTACACCTTC; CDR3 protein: CASSLRQGGSHGYTF
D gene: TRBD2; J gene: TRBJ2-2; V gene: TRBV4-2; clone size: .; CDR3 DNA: TGTGCCAGCAGCCGACGAAGTTTTTTGGCGGGAGGGGTCACCGGGGAGCTGTTTTTT; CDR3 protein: CASSRRSFLAGGVTGELFF
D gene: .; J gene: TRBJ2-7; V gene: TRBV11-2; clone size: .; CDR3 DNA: TGTGCCAGCAGCGGGACTTTCAAGAGAGGCGAGCAGTACTTC; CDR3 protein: CASSGTFKRGEQYF
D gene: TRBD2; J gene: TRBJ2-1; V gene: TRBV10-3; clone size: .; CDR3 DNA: TGTGCCATCAGCTCCCCGGGGGGAGGAAGTAATGAGCAGTTCTTC; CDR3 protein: CAISSPGGGSNEQFF
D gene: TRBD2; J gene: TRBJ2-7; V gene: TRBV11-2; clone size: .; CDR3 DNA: TGTGCCAGCAGCTTAGGCCTGACTAGCGGGAGCTCCTACGAGCAGTACTTC; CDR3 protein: CASSLGLTSGSSYEQYF
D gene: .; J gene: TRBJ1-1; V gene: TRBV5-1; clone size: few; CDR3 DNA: TGCGCCAGCAGCTTGGTCGGGGGGATTGCGAACACTGAAGCTTTCTTT; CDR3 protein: CASSLVGGIANTEAFF
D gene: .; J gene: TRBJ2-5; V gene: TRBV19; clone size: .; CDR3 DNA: TGTGCCAGTAGTATAGGGTACAGCCAAGAGACCCAGTACTTC; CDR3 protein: CASSIGYSQETQYF
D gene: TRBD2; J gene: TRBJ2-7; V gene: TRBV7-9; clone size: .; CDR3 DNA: TGTGCCAGCAGCTTTGCGGGGGGGCCTACCTACGAGCAGTACTTC; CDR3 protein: CASSFAGGPTYEQYF